These T cell receptor beta chains were read from a single sample in a study of circulating and synovial CD4+ cells in juvenile arthritis. Generated by immunoSEQ multiplex PCR, the TCRdb table keeps only in-frame clones and is missing some. In the table there are some 15,000 clones, about 90% of which are singletons. The specimen sequenced was CD4+ T cells from blood. Receptors originate from a human donor with juvenile idiopathic arthritis. Each CDR3 is given with its conserved first and last residue.

V gene	J gene	CDR3 protein
TRBV5-1	TRBJ2-7	CASSLEGREIDEQYF
TRBV9	TRBJ2-7	CASSVDSGAGGLPNYEQYF
TRBV5-4	TRBJ1-2	CASSFPGSHYGYTF
TRBV19	TRBJ2-3	CASSPTGGTDTQYF
TRBV30	TRBJ1-5	CAWSLETGYNQPQHF
TRBV14	TRBJ1-2	CASSQVTRGPPTF
TRBV5-6	TRBJ2-3	CASSRDRTDTQYF
TRBV30	TRBJ1-4	CAWIPWDSEKLFF
TRBV7-6	TRBJ2-1	CASSLARWSGGAEQFF
TRBV5-1	TRBJ2-7	CASSSGLNSYEQYF
TRBV12-5	TRBJ1-2	CASGLAYHGYTF
TRBV7-8	TRBJ2-1	CASSKAGPLSGEQFF
TRBV25-1	TRBJ1-5	CASGDSQPQHF
TRBV5-1	TRBJ2-4	CASSLKAGLNIQYF
TRBV2	TRBJ2-5	CASRPGTSGTQETQYF
TRBV2	TRBJ2-2	CASKIGTSGTGELFF
TRBV11-2	TRBJ2-3	CASSPGTSGMNTQYF
TRBV7-7	TRBJ2-1	CASSPLTGVDEQFF
TRBV30	TRBJ2-5	CAWRTGVRSAQYF
TRBV5-1	-	CASSWGTSGGFSSYEQYF
TRBV18	-	CASSPGVTSFEQYF
TRBV7-2	TRBJ1-3	CASSLVDTGNTIYF
TRBV19	TRBJ2-3	CASSYSSTDTQYF
TRBV9	TRBJ1-3	CASSVEGDVGSGNTIYF
TRBV7-9	TRBJ2-5	CASSLGRTGDGGETQYF
TRBV2	TRBJ1-2	CASATGGYYGYTF